This entry lists 8 T cell receptor beta chains sequenced from one sample in a study of T cell responses to AZD1222 COVID-19 vaccine. Profiling relied on immunoSEQ multiplex PCR, and the TCRdb table lists in-frame clones only, not all of them. The table has more than 60,000 clones, about 83% seen once. The specimen was peripheral blood, collected 28 days after the second AZD1222 dose. The receptors derive from an adult who received the AZD1222 COVID-19 vaccine.

This clone was seen a single time. The chain recombines TRBV11-3 with TRBJ2-1; D may be TRBD1 (5 bases). V was clipped by 0 bases and J by 5 bases, with 11 bases between them. In germline, CDR1 is SGHNT, CDR2 YENEEA. This CDR3 has 15 amino acids. The CDR3 DNA follows: TGTGCCAGCAGCTTAGAGGGTTGGGGCGACAATGAGCAGTTCTTC. Its translation is CASSLEGWGDNEQFF.

The chain uses TRBV28 and TRBJ1-4, with TRBD1 matching 7 bases. This CDR3 is built from 16 residues. The J segment lost 2 bases and the V segment lost 1 base, leaving 4 bases of the junction unmatched. Per the germline V gene, CDR1 is MDHEN and CDR2 is SYDVKM. The CDR3 DNA follows: TGTGCCAGCAGTTTATTCGGGACAGTTACTAATGAAAAACTGTTTTTT. Its protein is CASSLFGTVTNEKLFF.

In DNA, the CDR3 is TGTGCCAGCAGCTCGTCGGGACTAGCGGGATTGGGCGAGCAGTACTTC. Amino acids: CASSSSGLAGLGEQYF. The V call is TRBV7-8, the J call TRBJ2-7, with 13 bases that match TRBD2. CDR1 and CDR2 (germline): SGHVS, FQNEAQ. This CDR3 has 16 amino acids. V gave up 4 bases and J gave up 6 bases; unmatched junction bases: 9.

The rearrangement links TRBV10-3 to TRBJ1-5, with D perhaps TRBD1 (6 bases). V shed 3 bases and J shed 3 bases, with 18 bases lying between them. CDR1 ENHRY and CDR2 SYGVKD come from the germline V gene. This CDR3 is built from 17 residues. The CDR3 DNA is TGTGCCATCAGTGATACACAGGGTGGGGGCTCCAATCAGCCCCAGCATTTT. Its translation: CAISDTQGGGSNQPQHF.

J is TRBJ1-5 and V is TRBV6-2 or TRBV6-3, with 9 positions matching TRBD1. The V segment lost 0 bases and the J segment 2 bases; nucleotides outside the gene matches: 2. The CDR3 runs to 16 residues. Germline V CDR1 and CDR2: MNHEY, SVGEGT. CDR3 in amino acids: CASSYSGQGGNQPQHF. In nucleotides, the CDR3 is TGTGCCAGCAGTTACTCGGGACAGGGAGGCAATCAGCCCCAGCATTTT.

This clone is medium-sized in the sample. The V gene is TRBV4-2, the J gene TRBJ2-6, with no clear D. Germline V gene data show CDR1 as LGHNA and CDR2 as YNFKEQ. V shed 0 bases and J shed 0 bases, with 6 bases lying between them. The CDR3 is 16 amino acids. The DNA of the CDR3 is TGTGCCAGCAGCCAAGATGTCGGCTCTGGGGCCAACGTCCTGACTTTC. Translating gives CASSQDVGSGANVLTF.

The chain carries TRBV29-1 and TRBJ1-1, with 7 bases aligning to TRBD1. V lost 5 bases, J lost 0 bases, and 3 bases stayed unmatched. The CDR3 sequence is 13 residues long. Germline-derived CDR1 and CDR2 are SQVTM and ANQGSEA. CDR3 DNA: TGCAGCGTTCTGACAGGGATGAACACTGAAGCTTTCTTT. Amino acid sequence: CSVLTGMNTEAFF.

This clone was picked up one time. This chain connects TRBV11-2 to TRBJ2-1; 9 bases agree with TRBD2. Germline CDR1 and CDR2: SGHAT and FQNNGV. Trimming cost V 4 bases and J 2 bases; bases outside gene matches: 9. This CDR3 spans 17 amino acids. CDR3 sequence reads: CASSSTAAGGAYNEQFF. CDR3 bases: TGTGCCAGCAGCTCAACCGCCGCGGGAGGGGCCTACAATGAGCAGTTCTTC.